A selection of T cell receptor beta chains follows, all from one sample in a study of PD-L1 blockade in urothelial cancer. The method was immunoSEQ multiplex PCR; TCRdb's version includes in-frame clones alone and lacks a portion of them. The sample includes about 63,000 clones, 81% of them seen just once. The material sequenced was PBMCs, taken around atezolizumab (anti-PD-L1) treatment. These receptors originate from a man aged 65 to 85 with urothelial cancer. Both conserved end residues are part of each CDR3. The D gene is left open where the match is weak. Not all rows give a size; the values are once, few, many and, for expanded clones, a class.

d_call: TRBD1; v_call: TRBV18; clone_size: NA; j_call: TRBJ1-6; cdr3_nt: TGTGCCAGCTCACCTGTCAGGGGGCATAATTCACCCCTCCACTTT; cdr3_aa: CASSPVRGHNSPLHF
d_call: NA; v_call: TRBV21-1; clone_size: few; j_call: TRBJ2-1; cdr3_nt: TGTGCCAGCAGCAAAGTGAGTGAAGAGGCTAGTCAGGGTGAGCAGTTCTTC; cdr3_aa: CASSKVSEEASQGEQFF
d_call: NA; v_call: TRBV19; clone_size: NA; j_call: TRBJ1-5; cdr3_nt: TGTGCCAGTAGTATTAAGGAGGGCCAGCCCCAGCATTTT; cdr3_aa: CASSIKEGQPQHF
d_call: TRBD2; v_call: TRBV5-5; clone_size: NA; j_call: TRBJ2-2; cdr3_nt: TGTGCCAGCAGCTTGGCGGCGGGAGCGAACACCGGGGAGCTGTTTTTT; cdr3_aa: CASSLAAGANTGELFF
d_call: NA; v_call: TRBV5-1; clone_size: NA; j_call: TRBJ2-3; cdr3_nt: TGCGCCAGCAGCCCCGGACAGCTCACAGATACGCAGTATTTT; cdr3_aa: CASSPGQLTDTQYF
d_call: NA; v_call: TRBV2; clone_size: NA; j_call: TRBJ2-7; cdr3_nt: TGTGCCAGCAGTCCGAGGGACATCTACGAGCAGTACTTC; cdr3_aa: CASSPRDIYEQYF
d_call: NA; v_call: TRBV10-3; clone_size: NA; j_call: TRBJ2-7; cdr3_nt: TGTGCCATCAGTGAGTCGGCAGATTCCTACGAGCAGTACTTC; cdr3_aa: CAISESADSYEQYF
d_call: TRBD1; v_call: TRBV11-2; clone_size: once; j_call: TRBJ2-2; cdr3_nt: TGTGCCAGCAGCCCGGGGGGACAGGGAAGGACCGGGGAGCTGTTTTTT; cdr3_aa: CASSPGGQGRTGELFF
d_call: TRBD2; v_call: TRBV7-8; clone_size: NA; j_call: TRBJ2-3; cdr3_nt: TGTGCCAGCAGCTCCCTTTGGGAAGCGGGGGGGCCCAAAGATACGCAGTATTTT; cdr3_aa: CASSSLWEAGGPKDTQYF
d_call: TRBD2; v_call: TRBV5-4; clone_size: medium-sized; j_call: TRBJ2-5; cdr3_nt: TGTGCCAGCAGCTTGGTGGGGGGGGTGGACCAAGAGACCCAGTACTTC; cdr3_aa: CASSLVGGVDQETQYF
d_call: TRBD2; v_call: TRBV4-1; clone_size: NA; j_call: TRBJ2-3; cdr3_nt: TGCGCCAGCAGCCAAGTGTCTAGCGGGGAGATATTAGATGGTACGCAGTATTTT; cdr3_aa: CASSQVSSGEILDGTQYF
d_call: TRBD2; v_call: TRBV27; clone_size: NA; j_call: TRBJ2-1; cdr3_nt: TGTGCCAGCAGTTTGTTTGGCGGGGGGAACAATGAGCAGTTCTTC; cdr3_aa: CASSLFGGGNNEQFF
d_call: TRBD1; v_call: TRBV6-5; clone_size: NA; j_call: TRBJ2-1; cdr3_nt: TGTGCCAGCAGGGAGGACAGGGCACGCAATGAGCAGTTCTTC; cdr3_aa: CASREDRARNEQFF
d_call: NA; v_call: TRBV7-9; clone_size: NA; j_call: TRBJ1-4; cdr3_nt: TGTGCCAGCAGCCATCCAGGCCCGATTAAACTGTTTTTT; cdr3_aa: CASSHPGPIKLFF
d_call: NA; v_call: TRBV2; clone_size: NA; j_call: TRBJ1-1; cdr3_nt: TGTGCCAGCAGTGATTCCCGACTGGGGGGAGCTTTCTTT; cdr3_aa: CASSDSRLGGAFF
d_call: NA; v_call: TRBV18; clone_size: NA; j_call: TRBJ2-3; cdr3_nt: TGTGCCAGCTCAGAAGGGGCTAGCACAGATACGCAGTATTTT; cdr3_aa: CASSEGASTDTQYF
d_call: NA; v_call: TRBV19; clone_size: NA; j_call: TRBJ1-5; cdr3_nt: TGTGCCAGTTCCCTGGGTGGGCAGGGTATTTACAATCAGCCCCAGCATTTT; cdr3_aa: CASSLGGQGIYNQPQHF
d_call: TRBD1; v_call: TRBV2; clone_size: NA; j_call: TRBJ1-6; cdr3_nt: TGTGCCAGCAGTATAGACAGGGGGACCTATAATTCACCCCTCCACTTT; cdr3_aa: CASSIDRGTYNSPLHF
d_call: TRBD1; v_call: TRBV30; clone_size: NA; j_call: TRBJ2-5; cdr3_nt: TGTGCCTGGAGGTTGACAGGGTGGGAGACCCAGTACTTC; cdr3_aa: CAWRLTGWETQYF
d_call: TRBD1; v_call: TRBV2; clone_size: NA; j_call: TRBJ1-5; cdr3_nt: TGTGCCAGCGCAGGGGGCGCGAATCAGCCCCAGCATTTT; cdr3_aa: CASAGGANQPQHF
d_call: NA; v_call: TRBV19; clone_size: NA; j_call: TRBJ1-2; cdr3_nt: TGTGCCAGTAGTCCATTGGGGCGGGGCATAGAAGATGGCTACACCTTC; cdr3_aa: CASSPLGRGIEDGYTF
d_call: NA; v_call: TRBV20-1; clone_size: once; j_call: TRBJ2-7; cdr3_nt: TGCAGTGCTAGTTTAGGGGGCGAGCAGTACTTC; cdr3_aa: CSASLGGEQYF
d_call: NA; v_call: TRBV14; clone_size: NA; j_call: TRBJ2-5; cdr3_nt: TGTGCCAGCAGCCGGACGGGAGAAAGCGAGACCCAGTACTTC; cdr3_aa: CASSRTGESETQYF
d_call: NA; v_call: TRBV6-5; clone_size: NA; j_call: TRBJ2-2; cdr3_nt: TGTGCCAGCGTTAAGACAGGCACCGGGGAGCTGTTTTTT; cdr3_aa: CASVKTGTGELFF
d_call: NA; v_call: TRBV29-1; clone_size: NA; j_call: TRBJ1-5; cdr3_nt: TGCAGCGTTGCGGGGGGAAACAATCAGCCCCAGCATTTT; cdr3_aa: CSVAGGNNQPQHF
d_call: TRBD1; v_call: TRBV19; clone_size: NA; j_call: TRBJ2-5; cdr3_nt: TGTGCCAGTAGTATTCCCGGGACAGGACAAGAGACCCAGTACTTC; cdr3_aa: CASSIPGTGQETQYF
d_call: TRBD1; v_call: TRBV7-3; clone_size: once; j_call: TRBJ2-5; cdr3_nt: TGTGCCAGCAGCATTACAGGGGTCCCCCAAGAGACCCAGTACTTC; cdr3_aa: CASSITGVPQETQYF
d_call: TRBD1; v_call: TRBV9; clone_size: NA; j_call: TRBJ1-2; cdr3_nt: TGTGCCAGCAGCGTAGGGGCGGGGACAGGGTCTGGCTACACCTTC; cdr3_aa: CASSVGAGTGSGYTF
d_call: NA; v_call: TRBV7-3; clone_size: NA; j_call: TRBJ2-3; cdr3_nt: TGTGCCAGCAGCTTAAGCGCCGCGGCGGATACGCAGTATTTT; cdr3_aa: CASSLSAAADTQYF
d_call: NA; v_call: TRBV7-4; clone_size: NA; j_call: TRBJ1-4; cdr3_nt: TGTGCCAGCAGCTTAGTCAGGGGCGAAAAACTGTTTTTT; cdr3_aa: CASSLVRGEKLFF